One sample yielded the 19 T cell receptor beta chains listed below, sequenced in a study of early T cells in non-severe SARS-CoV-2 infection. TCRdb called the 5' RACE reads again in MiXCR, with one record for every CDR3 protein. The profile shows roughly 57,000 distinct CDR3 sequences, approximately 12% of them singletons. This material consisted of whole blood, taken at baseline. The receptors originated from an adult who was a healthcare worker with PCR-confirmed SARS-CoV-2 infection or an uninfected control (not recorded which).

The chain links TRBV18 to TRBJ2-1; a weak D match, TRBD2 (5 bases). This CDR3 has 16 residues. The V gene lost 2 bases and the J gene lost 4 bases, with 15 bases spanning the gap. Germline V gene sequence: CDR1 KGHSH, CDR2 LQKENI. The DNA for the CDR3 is TGTGCCAGCTCACCATCGGGAAATTACGATTACAATGAGCAGTTCTTC. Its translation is CASSPSGNYDYNEQFF.

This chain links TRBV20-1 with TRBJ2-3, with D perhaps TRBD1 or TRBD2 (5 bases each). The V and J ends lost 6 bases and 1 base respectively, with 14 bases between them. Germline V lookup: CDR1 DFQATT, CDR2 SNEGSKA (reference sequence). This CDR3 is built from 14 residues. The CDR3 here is CSAKGRGGTDTQYF. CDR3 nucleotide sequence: TGCAGTGCAAAGGGGAGAGGCGGCACAGATACGCAGTATTTT.

The CDR3 sequence is CASSQVSLSSGQGDDEQYF. CDR3 bases: TGTGCCAGCAGCCAAGTCTCCCTCTCCTCAGGACAGGGGGATGACGAGCAGTACTTC. The J gene is TRBJ2-7, the V gene TRBV3-1, with 10 bases matching TRBD1. This CDR3 comprises 19 residues. With 1 base clipped from V and 5 bases from J, the junction kept 17 bases outside the gene matches. CDR1 LGHDT and CDR2 YNNKEL come from the germline V gene (reference sequence).

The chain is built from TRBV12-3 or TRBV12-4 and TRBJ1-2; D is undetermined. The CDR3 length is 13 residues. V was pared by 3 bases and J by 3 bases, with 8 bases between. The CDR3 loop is CASSFREHYGYTF. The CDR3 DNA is TGTGCCAGCAGTTTCCGCGAACACTATGGCTACACCTTC.

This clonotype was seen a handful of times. The CDR3 loop is CASSTNSGGRYTEAFF. CDR3 in DNA: TGTGCCAGCAGTACCAACTCCGGGGGCCGCTACACTGAAGCTTTCTTT. The J gene is TRBJ1-1, the V gene TRBV11-2; D perhaps matches TRBD1 (6 bases). CDR1 SGHAT and CDR2 FQNNGV come from the germline V gene. The CDR3 is 16 residues long. The ends were cut back, 6 bases at V and 3 bases at J, with 20 bases in the middle.

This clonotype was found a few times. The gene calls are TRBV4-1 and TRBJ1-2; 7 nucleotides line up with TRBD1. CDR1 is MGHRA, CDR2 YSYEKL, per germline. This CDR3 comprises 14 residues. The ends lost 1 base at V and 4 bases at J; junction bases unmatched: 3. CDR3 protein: CASSQVGQPYGYTF. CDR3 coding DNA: TGCGCCAGCAGCCAAGTGGGACAGCCCTATGGCTACACCTTC.

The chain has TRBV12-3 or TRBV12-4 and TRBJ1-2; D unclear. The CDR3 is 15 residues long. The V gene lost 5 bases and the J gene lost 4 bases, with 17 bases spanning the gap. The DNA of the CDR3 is TGTGCCAGCAGTACGGACGGTAACTCTGGCTATGGCTACACCTTC. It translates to CASSTDGNSGYGYTF.

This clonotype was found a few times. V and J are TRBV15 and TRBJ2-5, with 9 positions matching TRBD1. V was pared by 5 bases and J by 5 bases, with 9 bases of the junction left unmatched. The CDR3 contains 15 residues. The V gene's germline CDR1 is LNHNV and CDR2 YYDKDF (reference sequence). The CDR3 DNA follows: TGTGCCACCAGCGCTAGAACAGGGGGCACGGAGACCCAGTACTTC. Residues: CATSARTGGTETQYF. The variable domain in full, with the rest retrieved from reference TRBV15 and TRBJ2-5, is DAMVIQNPRYQVTQFGKPVTLSCSQTLNHNVMYWYQQKSSQAPKLLFHYYDKDFNNEADTPDNFQSRRPNTSFCFLDIRSPGLGDTAMYLCATSARTGGTETQYFGPGTRLLVL.

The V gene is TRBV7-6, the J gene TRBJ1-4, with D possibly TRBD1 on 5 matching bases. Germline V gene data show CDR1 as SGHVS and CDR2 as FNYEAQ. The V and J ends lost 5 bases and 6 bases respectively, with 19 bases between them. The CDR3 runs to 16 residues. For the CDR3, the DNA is TGTGCCAGCAGCCAATCCGACAGTGGAGGTGATGAAAAACTGTTTTTT. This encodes CASSQSDSGGDEKLFF.

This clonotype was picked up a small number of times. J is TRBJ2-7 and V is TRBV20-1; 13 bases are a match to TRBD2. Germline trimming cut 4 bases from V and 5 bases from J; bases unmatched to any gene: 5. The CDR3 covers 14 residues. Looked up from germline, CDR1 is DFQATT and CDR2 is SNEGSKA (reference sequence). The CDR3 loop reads CSAIRTSGSDEQYF. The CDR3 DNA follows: TGCAGTGCTATCCGGACTAGCGGGAGCGACGAGCAGTACTTC.

The CDR3 here is CASTHRGGSSWEQFF. The CDR3 coding sequence is TGTGCCAGCACCCATAGGGGCGGGAGTAGCTGGGAGCAGTTCTTC. The chain is built from TRBV12-3 or TRBV12-4 and TRBJ2-1; 7 bases are a match to TRBD2. The CDR3 consists of 15 residues. V shed 7 bases and J 10 bases; nucleotides not matched to a gene: 16.

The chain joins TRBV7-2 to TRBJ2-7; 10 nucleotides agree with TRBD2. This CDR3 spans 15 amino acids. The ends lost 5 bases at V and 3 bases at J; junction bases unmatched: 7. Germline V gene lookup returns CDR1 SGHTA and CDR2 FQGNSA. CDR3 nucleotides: TGTGCCAGCAGCGCGGGACTAGCGTCAAACTACGAGCAGTACTTC. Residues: CASSAGLASNYEQYF.

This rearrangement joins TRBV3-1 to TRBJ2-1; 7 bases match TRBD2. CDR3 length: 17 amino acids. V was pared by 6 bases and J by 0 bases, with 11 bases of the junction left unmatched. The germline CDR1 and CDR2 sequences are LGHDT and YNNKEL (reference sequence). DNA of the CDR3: TGTGCCAGCAGTCGCCCGGGACTACGGAGCTCCTACAATGAGCAGTTCTTC. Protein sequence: CASSRPGLRSSYNEQFF.

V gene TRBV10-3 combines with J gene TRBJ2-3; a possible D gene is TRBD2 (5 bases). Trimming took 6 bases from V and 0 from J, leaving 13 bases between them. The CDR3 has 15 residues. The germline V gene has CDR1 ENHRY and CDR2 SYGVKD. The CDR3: CAISKTGGSTDTQYF. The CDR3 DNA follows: TGTGCCATCAGCAAGACTGGCGGGAGCACAGATACGCAGTATTTT.

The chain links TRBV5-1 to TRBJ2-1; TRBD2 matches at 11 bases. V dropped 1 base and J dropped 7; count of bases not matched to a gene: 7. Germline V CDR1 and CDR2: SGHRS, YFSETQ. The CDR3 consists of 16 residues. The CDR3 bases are TGCGCCAGCAGCTTGCGTAGCGGGAGGGCGGGGAATGAGCAGTTCTTC. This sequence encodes CASSLRSGRAGNEQFF. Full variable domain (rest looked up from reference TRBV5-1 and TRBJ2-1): KAGVTQTPRYLIKTRGQQVTLSCSPISGHRSVSWYQQTPGQGLQFLFEYFSETQRNKGNFPGRFSGRQFSNSRSEMNVSTLELGDSALYLCASSLRSGRAGNEQFFGPGTRLTVL.

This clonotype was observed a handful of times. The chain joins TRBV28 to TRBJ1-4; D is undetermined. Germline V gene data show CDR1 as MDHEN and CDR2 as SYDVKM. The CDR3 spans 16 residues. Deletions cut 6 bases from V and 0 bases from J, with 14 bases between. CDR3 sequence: CASSPGRISTNEKLFF. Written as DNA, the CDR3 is TGTGCCAGCAGCCCTGGAAGGATTTCAACTAATGAAAAACTGTTTTTT. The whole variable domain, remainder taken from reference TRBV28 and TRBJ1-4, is DVKVTQSSRYLVKRTGEKVFLECVQDMDHENMFWYRQDPGLGLRLIYFSYDVKMKEKGDIPEGYSVSREKKERFSLILESASTNQTSMYLCASSPGRISTNEKLFFGSGTQLSVL.

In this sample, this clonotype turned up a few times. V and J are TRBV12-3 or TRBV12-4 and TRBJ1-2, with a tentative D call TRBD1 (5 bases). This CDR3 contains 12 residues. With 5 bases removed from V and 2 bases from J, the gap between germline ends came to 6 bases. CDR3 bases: TGTGCCAGCAGTCGGGACAACTATGGCTACACCTTC. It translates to CASSRDNYGYTF.

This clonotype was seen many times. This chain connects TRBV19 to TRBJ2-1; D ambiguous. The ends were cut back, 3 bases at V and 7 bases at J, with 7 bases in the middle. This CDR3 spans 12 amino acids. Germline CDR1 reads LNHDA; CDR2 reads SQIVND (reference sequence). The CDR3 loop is CASSMLGNEQFF. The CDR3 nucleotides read TGTGCCAGTAGTATGCTGGGTAATGAGCAGTTCTTC.

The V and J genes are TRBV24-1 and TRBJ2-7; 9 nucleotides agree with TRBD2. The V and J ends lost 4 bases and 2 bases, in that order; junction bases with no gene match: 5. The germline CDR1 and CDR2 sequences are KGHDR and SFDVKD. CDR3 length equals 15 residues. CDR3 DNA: TGTGCCACCAGTGAGGCTAGCGGGACTCCCTACGAGCAGTACTTC. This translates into CATSEASGTPYEQYF.